This T cell receptor (beta chain) was sequenced during a study of CD8 T cells in Susac syndrome (dated by TCRdb to the late 2010s). General notes on the study: Among the sequenced Susac syndrome patients, six had clinically active disease and about 8 were in clinical remission. Susac syndrome patients were therapy-naive, on corticosteroids (some also receiving IVIg), or on IVIg alone at blood withdrawal. The study used repertoire sequencing to test whether antigen drove CD8+ T cell activation and differentiation in Susac syndrome. The clonality of the CD8+ T cell repertoire was compared across over 9 healthy donors, roughly 14 Susac syndrome patients and under 18 multiple sclerosis patients.

In the case of this clonotype: Its antigen target is currently unknown. No per-base quality is available; no much larger clone lies one base away.

RNA was extracted using the RNeasy kit, and roughly 0.5 to 1 microgram was reverse transcribed with random hexamers. The immunoSEQ multiplex PCR assay, covering 54 Vbeta and 13 Jbeta segments, was used to amplify TCR beta CDR3 regions. PCR amplification bias was corrected by using a synthetic template baseline for primer optimization and computational correction. The source study handled its data this way. Reads were annotated to V, D and J genes per IMGT and analyzed with immunoSEQ Analyzer, keeping only productive sequences. Clonality was computed as one minus Shannon entropy normalized by log2 of the number of productive unique sequences. For each patient and control, public and private clones were evaluated within the 100 most prevalent clones. Susac-specific clones were defined as absent from healthy and MS cohorts, 850 to 1,300 published viral clones and other ImmuneACCESS disease sequences. Using fastp at Q25 and MiXCR, TCRdb reprocessed the public reads and kept productive beta chains. Each CDR3 protein gets just one entry, which takes the most common genes and DNA from the rows behind it. TCRdb's processing, not the authors', yielded these V and J calls. This sample lists 85,000 to 120,000 distinct CDR3 sequences; approximately 94% were detected once. The ten largest clones represent around 0.4% of the sample.

The trim is 2 bases for V and 0 bases for J, with a gap of 14 bases between the germline ends. Including the terminal cysteine and phenylalanine, the CDR3 comprises 16 residues. Only CDR3 DNA remains: 48 bases, in frame from the first base. Sequences MNHEY (CDR1) and SVGAGI (CDR2) are obtained from the germline V gene. The paper's findings and limits, for the study overall: The TCR sequencing and HLA analysis was acknowledged to have included a relatively small number of individuals. CD8+ repertoires in Susac syndrome showed clonal expansion, which was highest in CD8+ TEMRA cells and was greater in clinically active patients than in remitting patients. Around 15 Susac-specific public clones were identified in the total CD8+ repertoire, and several Susac-specific public clones were identified in the CD8+ TEMRA repertoire.

Peripheral blood CD8+ and CD4+ T cells from healthy donors, Susac syndrome patients and multiple sclerosis patients were profiled by high-throughput TCR beta sequencing. Recently defined diagnostic criteria for definite or probable disease were met by the Susac syndrome patients. Bulk CD8+ and CD4+ T cells were purified magnetically by negative isolation, whereas CD8+ TEMRA cells were enriched by FACS. Blood was collected in EDTA tubes and processed within 24 hours, with PBMCs isolated through density gradient centrifugation. PBMCs intended for TCR sequencing were cryopreserved in liquid nitrogen and were subsequently thawed in a 37 degrees C water bath. The sorted or isolated CD4+, CD8+ and CD8+ TEMRA cells reached a purity of at least 90%.

This TCR was recovered from a human donor with Susac syndrome. Sequences were obtained from CD8+ T cells from PBMCs. The chain joins TRBV6-5 to TRBJ2-7; matching of 6 bases hints at TRBD1 as the D gene. The sequenced DNA: TGTGCCAGCAGTTACCCCAACCTCAGGGGCTCCTACGAGCAGTACTTC. This codes for CASSYPNLRGSYEQYF.